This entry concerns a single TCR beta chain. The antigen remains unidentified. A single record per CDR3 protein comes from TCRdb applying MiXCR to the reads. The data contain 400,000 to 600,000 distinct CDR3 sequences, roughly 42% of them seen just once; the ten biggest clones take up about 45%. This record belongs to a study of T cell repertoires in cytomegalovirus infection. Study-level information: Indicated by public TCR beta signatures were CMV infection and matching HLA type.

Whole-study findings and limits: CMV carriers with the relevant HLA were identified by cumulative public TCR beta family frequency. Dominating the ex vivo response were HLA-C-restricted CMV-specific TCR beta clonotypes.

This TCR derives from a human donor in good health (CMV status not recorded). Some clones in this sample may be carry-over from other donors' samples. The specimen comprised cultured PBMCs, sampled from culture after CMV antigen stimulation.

The DNA of the CDR3 is TGTGCCAGCATGGTGTGGGACAGGGGGAACACTGAAGCTTTCTTT. It yields the protein CASMVWDRGNTEAFF. The rearrangement joins TRBV7-2 to TRBJ1-1, with TRBD1 matching 10 bases. Trimming removed 7 bases from V and 1 base from J; junction bases left unmatched: 6. This CDR3 is built from 15 residues. The V gene's germline CDR1 is SGHTA and CDR2 FQGNSA.